The entry below gives a single TCR beta chain sequence along with its context. Its antigen has not been determined. Per-base qualities were not stored, and no clone one base away is much larger. Peripheral blood CD8+ and CD4+ T cells from healthy donors, Susac syndrome patients and multiple sclerosis patients were profiled using high-throughput TCR beta sequencing. The Susac syndrome patients fulfilled recently defined diagnostic criteria for either definite or probable disease. Bulk CD8+ and CD4+ T cells were purified by magnetic negative isolation, while CD8+ TEMRA cells were enriched using FACS. Blood was collected in EDTA tubes and processed within 24 hours, with PBMCs isolated through density gradient centrifugation. PBMCs destined for TCR sequencing were cryopreserved in liquid nitrogen and later thawed in a 37 °C water bath. The sorted or isolated CD4+, CD8+ and CD8+ TEMRA cells had a purity of 90% or higher.

This record belongs to a study of CD8 T cells in Susac syndrome (dated by TCRdb to between 2018 and 2021). Broadly, across the study: Among the sequenced Susac syndrome patients, five or six had clinically active disease and 8 or 9 were in clinical remission. At the time of blood withdrawal, Susac syndrome patients were either therapy-naive, taking corticosteroids (with some also receiving IVIg), or on IVIg alone. Whether CD8+ T cell activation and differentiation in Susac syndrome was antigen driven was tested using repertoire sequencing. Beyond this particular receptor, the publication reports: The number of individuals in the TCR sequencing and HLA analysis was acknowledged as relatively small. In the CD4+ T cell repertoire of Susac syndrome patients, clonal expansion was not detected.

RNA was extracted with the RNeasy kit and roughly 0.45 to 1 ug was reverse transcribed using random hexamers. TCR beta CDR3 regions were amplified with the immunoSEQ multiplex PCR assay covering 54 Vbeta and 13 Jbeta segments. PCR amplification bias was corrected using a synthetic template baseline for primer optimization and computational correction. In the original analysis: Reads were assigned to V, D and J genes according to IMGT and analyzed in immunoSEQ Analyzer, with only productive sequences retained. Clonality was calculated as one minus the Shannon entropy normalized by log2 of the number of productive unique sequences. For each patient and control, public and private clones were evaluated within the 100 most prevalent clones. A clone was defined as Susac-specific if it was absent from the healthy and MS cohorts, from roughly 990 published viral clones and from other ImmuneACCESS disease sequences. TCRdb handled the public reads itself, with Q25 trimming in fastp and clone calling in MiXCR, and kept productive beta chains. Rows matching on CDR3 protein sequence are summarized as one entry with the most common DNA and genes. TCRdb's processing, not the authors' own work, is the source of the V and J calls. The sample records approximately 180,000 distinct CDR3 sequences, 85% to 95% of which are singletons. The ten largest clones represent approximately 0.099% of the sample.

The germline V gene (reference sequence) sets CDR1 to DFQATT and CDR2 to SNEGSKA. V has 8 bases trimmed and J has 2 bases trimmed; junction bases matching no gene number 9. Including cysteine and phenylalanine, the CDR3 has 14 amino acids. Kept here is only the CDR3 DNA, which spans 42 bases and is read in frame from base 1. The V gene is TRBV20-1 and the J gene is TRBJ2-3; TRBD1 matches 8 bases in the middle. Sequenced sample: CD4+ T cells from PBMCs. The source is a human donor with Susac syndrome. This receptor has the CDR3 CSPQDRGYTDTQYF. The DNA is TGCAGTCCCCAAGACAGGGGATACACAGATACGCAGTATTTT.